This TCR beta chain was obtained from a study of blood T cell repertoires in COVID-19. Some clones are missing from TCRdb's copy, which holds only in-frame ones; the method was immunoSEQ multiplex PCR. The data contain some 230,000 clones, 84% of them singletons. This CDR3 contains 13 residues. Trimming removed 3 bases from V and 1 base from J, with 8 bases in between. Germline CDR1 and CDR2: SGDLS and YYNGEE. In its sample, this clone was seen once. The receptor was derived from a woman aged 55 to 70 who had recovered from COVID-19. V gene TRBV9 combines with J gene TRBJ2-7; tentative D call: TRBD2 (6 bases). Sequencing was done on a sample of peripheral blood. The chain's CDR3 is CASSAAGSYEQYF. The CDR3 region has the DNA TGTGCCAGCAGCGCCGCGGGATCCTACGAGCAGTACTTC.